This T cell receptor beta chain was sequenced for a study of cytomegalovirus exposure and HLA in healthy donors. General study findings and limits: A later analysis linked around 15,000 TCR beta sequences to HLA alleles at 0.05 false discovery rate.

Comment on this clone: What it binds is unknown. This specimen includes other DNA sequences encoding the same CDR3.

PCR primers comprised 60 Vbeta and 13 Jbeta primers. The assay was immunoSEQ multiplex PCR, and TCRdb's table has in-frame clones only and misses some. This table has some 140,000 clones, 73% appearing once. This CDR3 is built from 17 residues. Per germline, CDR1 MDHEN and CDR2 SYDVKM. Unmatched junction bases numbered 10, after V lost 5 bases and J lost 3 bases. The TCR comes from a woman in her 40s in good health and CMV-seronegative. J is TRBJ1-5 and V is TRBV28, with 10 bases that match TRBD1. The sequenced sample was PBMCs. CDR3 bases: TGTGCCAGCAGTCTTTCCCGACAGGGGGCGATCAATCAGCCCCAGCATTTT. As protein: CASSLSRQGAINQPQHF.